Sequencing of this T cell receptor beta chain was carried out in a study of OX40 agonist ivuxolimab in advanced cancers. Study results and caveats: Both blood CD4+ and CD8+ T cells showed clonal growth by week 6 at 0.1 to 3.0 mg/kg. In the expanded peripheral T cells, antigen specificity was never determined.

The CDR3 spans 14 residues. Trimming stripped 0 bases from V and 2 bases from J, with 7 bases between. Germline V gives CDR1 SGHRS, CDR2 YFSETQ. As to this clone: The target antigen is unknown.

Assay used: immunoSEQ multiplex PCR; TCRdb lists only in-frame clones, some missing. The sample lists under 20,000 clones, approximately 80% occurring once. The sequencing here drew on CD4+ or CD8+ T cells sorted from blood, taken in a trial of the OX40 agonist ivuxolimab. The chain has TRBV5-1 and TRBJ2-3, with no clear D. The receptor was isolated from an adult with an advanced solid tumor such as melanoma, head and neck, liver or kidney cancer. The CDR3 DNA reads TGCGCCAGCAGCTTGGTATCAGACACAGATACGCAGTATTTT. Translating gives CASSLVSDTDTQYF.